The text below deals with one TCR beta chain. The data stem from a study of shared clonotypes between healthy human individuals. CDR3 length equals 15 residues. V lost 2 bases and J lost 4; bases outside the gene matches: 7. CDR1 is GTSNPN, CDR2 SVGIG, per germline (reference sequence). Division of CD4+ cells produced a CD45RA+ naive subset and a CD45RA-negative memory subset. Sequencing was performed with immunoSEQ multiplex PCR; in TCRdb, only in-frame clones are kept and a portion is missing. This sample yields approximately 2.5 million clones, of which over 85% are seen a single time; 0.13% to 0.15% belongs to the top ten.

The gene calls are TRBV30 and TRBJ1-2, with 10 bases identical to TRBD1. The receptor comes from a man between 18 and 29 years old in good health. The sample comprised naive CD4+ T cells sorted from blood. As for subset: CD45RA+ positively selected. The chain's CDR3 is CAWSYGGQGTYGYTF. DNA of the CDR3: TGTGCCTGGAGTTATGGGGGACAGGGGACCTATGGCTACACCTTC. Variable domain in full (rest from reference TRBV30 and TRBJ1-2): SQTIHQWPATLVQPVGSPLSLECTVEGTSNPNLYWYRQAAGRGLQLLFYSVGIGQISSEVPQNLSASRPQDRQFILSSKKLLLSDSGFYLCAWSYGGQGTYGYTFGSGTRLTVV.